Below, 7 T cell receptor beta chains from the same sample are listed, as sequenced in a study of control samples from healthy donors and cancer patients. Method: immunoSEQ multiplex PCR; TCRdb's copy keeps in-frame clones and lacks some. The sample has about 59,000 clones, approximately 92% seen once; the top ten hold roughly 1.6%. The sequenced sample was PBMCs. The origin of the receptors is a man aged 35-49 years with colorectal cancer.

This clone was counted once. The CDR3 DNA sequence: TGTGCCAGCAGTAGTCCTATAGAGACCCAGTACTTC. It encodes CASSSPIETQYF. This rearrangement joins TRBV6-5 to TRBJ2-5; D not resolved. The V and J ends lost 5 bases and 4 bases respectively, with 8 bases between them. The CDR3 is 12 residues long. Germline CDR1 and CDR2: MNHEY and SVGAGI.

This clone was counted a single time. The CDR3, as DNA: TGTGCCAGCAGCCCCCTCGTTCCTTTCATGAACACTGAAGCTTTCTTT. It yields the protein CASSPLVPFMNTEAFF. V gene TRBV11-2 combines with J gene TRBJ1-1; D uncertain. Deletions cut 5 bases from V and 0 bases from J, with 16 bases between. CDR3 length: 16 amino acids. Germline CDR1 reads SGHAT; CDR2 reads FQNNGV.

The V and J genes are TRBV7-6 and TRBJ2-7; D gene unclear. The CDR3 is made up of 9 amino acids. Trimming stripped 10 bases from V and 6 bases from J, with 7 bases between. Germline CDR1 reads SGHVS; CDR2 reads FNYEAQ. The CDR3 DNA follows: TGTGCCAACAGACCCGAGCAGTACTTC. As protein: CANRPEQYF. Full variable domain (remainder filled in from reference TRBV7-6 and TRBJ2-7): GAGVSQSPRYKVTKRGQDVALRCDPISGHVSLYWYRQALGQGPEFLTYFNYEAQQDKSGLPNDRFSAERPEGSISTLTIQRTEQRDSAMYRCANRPEQYFGPGTRLTVT.

In its sample, this clone was seen once. The CDR3, as DNA: TGCAGCGTTGATAAGGGGCCCCTGCTTGAAGCTTTCTTT. It encodes CSVDKGPLLEAFF. The chain carries TRBV29-1 and TRBJ1-1, with D possibly being TRBD1 (5 bases). From germline, CDR1 is SQVTM and CDR2 ANQGSEA. V was pared by 3 bases and J by 7 bases, with 15 bases between. CDR3 length: 13 residues.

The V and J genes are TRBV7-6 and TRBJ2-2; D uncertain. Trimming took 3 bases from V and 4 from J, leaving 6 bases between them. Germline V gives CDR1 SGHVS, CDR2 FNYEAQ. The CDR3 runs 13 residues. The CDR3 reads CASSFLPTGELFF. DNA of the CDR3: TGTGCCAGCAGCTTCCTCCCCACCGGGGAGCTGTTTTTT.

The V call is TRBV5-1, the J call TRBJ1-5, with unresolved D. Trimming stripped 1 base from V and 9 bases from J, with 17 bases between. The CDR3 extends over 15 amino acids. CDR1 is SGHRS and CDR2 is YFSETQ in the germline V gene. The DNA of the CDR3 is TGCGCCAGCAGCTTGACTTCCGGCGGCGAATGGCCCCAGCATTTT. Its protein is CASSLTSGGEWPQHF.

CDR3 region: CAIGPGTGGRSEAFF. The CDR3 DNA sequence: TGTGCCATAGGTCCCGGGACAGGGGGCCGGAGTGAAGCTTTCTTT. The rearrangement uses TRBV10-3 and TRBJ1-1; 12 bases are shared with TRBD1. J was trimmed by 7 bases and V by 9 bases; bases with no gene match: 12. CDR1 is ENHRY and CDR2 is SYGVKD in the germline V gene. CDR3 length equals 15 residues.